This is a list of T cell receptor beta chains from one sample in a study of cytomegalovirus exposure and HLA in healthy donors. Assay used: immunoSEQ multiplex PCR; TCRdb lists only in-frame clones, some missing. The top ten hold about 3.1% of the sample, which has a few hundred thousand clones, about 82% seen once. Sequenced input: PBMCs. The receptors stem from a man aged 25-45 years in good health and CMV-seronegative. Each CDR3 is given with its conserved first and last residue. The D gene is left open where the match is weak. The listing skips clone size in some rows; elsewhere it reads once, few, many or a size class.

j_gene | d_gene | v_gene | abundance | CDR3aa | CDR3nt
TRBJ2-2 | TRBD1 | TRBV25-1 | . | CASSARGINTGELFF | TGTGCCAGCAGTGCCAGGGGGATCAACACCGGGGAGCTGTTTTTT
TRBJ1-1 | TRBD1 | TRBV18 | once | CASSPRPDREKPVFF | TGTGCCAGCTCACCGCGCCCTGACAGGGAGAAACCGGTTTTCTTT
TRBJ1-2 | . | TRBV19 | . | CASSVPGLNGYTF | TGTGCCAGTAGTGTACCGGGATTGAATGGCTACACCTTC
TRBJ1-1 | . | TRBV4-1 | . | CASSQEGEWAFF | TGCGCCAGCAGCCAAGAGGGAGAATGGGCTTTCTTT
TRBJ2-1 | . | TRBV2 | . | CASSGGSYNEQFF | TGTGCCAGCAGTGGTGGGAGCTACAATGAGCAGTTCTTC
TRBJ2-5 | . | TRBV4-1 | . | CASSRGGGQQETQYF | TGCGCCAGCAGTCGGGGTGGTGGACAGCAAGAGACCCAGTACTTC
TRBJ2-5 | TRBD1 | TRBV5-1 | . | CASSSGQGRETQYF | TGCGCCAGCAGCTCCGGACAGGGCCGGGAGACCCAGTACTTC
TRBJ2-7 | . | TRBV10-2 | . | CATRDRHHEQYF | TGCGCCACCAGAGACAGGCACCACGAGCAGTACTTC
TRBJ2-7 | . | TRBV4-3 | . | CASSQEPAYEQYF | TGCGCCAGCAGCCAAGAACCGGCCTACGAGCAGTACTTC
TRBJ2-3 | TRBD1 | TRBV7-6 | . | CASSLVAGQGTDTQYF | TGTGCCAGCAGCTTAGTCGCCGGACAGGGGACAGATACGCAGTATTTT
TRBJ1-1 | . | TRBV27 | . | CASGNRVGTEAFF | TGTGCCAGCGGGAACAGGGTAGGCACTGAAGCTTTCTTT
TRBJ2-5 | TRBD1 | TRBV19 | . | CASSDRGVTQETQYF | TGTGCCAGTTCGGACAGGGGGGTCACCCAAGAGACCCAGTACTTC
TRBJ2-5 | . | TRBV25-1 | . | CASSEFSGIQETQYF | TGTGCCAGCAGTGAGTTCTCGGGGATCCAAGAGACCCAGTACTTC
TRBJ2-1 | . | TRBV5-1 | . | CASRADSNNEQFF | TGCGCCAGCAGGGCGGACTCGAACAATGAGCAGTTCTTC
TRBJ1-2 | TRBD1 | TRBV6-5 | . | CASSQTGVNYGYTF | TGTGCCAGCAGTCAAACAGGGGTAAACTATGGCTACACCTTC
TRBJ2-3 | TRBD2 | TRBV5-4 | . | CASSPILADTDTQYF | TGTGCCAGCAGCCCCATTCTAGCGGACACAGATACGCAGTATTTT
TRBJ2-6 | . | TRBV6-5 | . | CASSFESAGASVLTF | TGTGCCAGCAGTTTTGAGAGTGCTGGGGCCAGCGTCCTGACTTTC
TRBJ2-3 | TRBD2 | TRBV13 | . | CASSPGLAGGPTDTQYF | TGTGCCAGCAGCCCCGGACTAGCGGGGGGGCCCACAGATACGCAGTATTTT
TRBJ2-7 | TRBD1 | TRBV7-8 | . | CASSIGNTGDEQYF | TGTGCCAGCAGCATAGGCAACACAGGGGACGAGCAGTACTTC
TRBJ2-7 | TRBD1 | TRBV2 | . | CASSEELQGNTYEQYF | TGTGCCAGCAGTGAAGAGTTACAGGGGAATACCTACGAGCAGTACTTC
TRBJ1-4 | . | TRBV5-4 | few | CASSFGQKAEKLFF | TGTGCCAGCAGCTTCGGACAGAAAGCTGAAAAACTGTTTTTT
TRBJ1-2 | . | TRBV6-1 | once | CASSDLGRETFYGYTF | TGTGCCAGCAGTGACCTAGGGCGGGAAACATTCTATGGCTACACCTTC
TRBJ2-5 | . | TRBV11-2 | . | CASSSRLQTQYF | TGTGCCAGCAGTTCGCGGCTCCAGACCCAGTACTTC
TRBJ1-5 | . | TRBV28 | . | CASLQGEGQPQHF | TGTGCCAGCCTACAGGGAGAGGGTCAGCCCCAGCATTTT
TRBJ2-3 | TRBD1 | TRBV19 | . | CASSQFRTGGFSTDTQYF | TGTGCCAGTAGTCAATTCAGGACAGGGGGCTTCAGCACAGATACGCAGTATTTT
TRBJ1-6 | . | TRBV6-5 | . | CASRSGGSNSPLHF | TGTGCCAGCAGAAGTGGAGGGAGCAATTCACCCCTCCACTTT
TRBJ1-1 | . | TRBV6-4 | . | CASSDSRNTEAFF | TGTGCCAGCAGTGACTCTCGGAACACTGAAGCTTTCTTT
TRBJ2-3 | . | TRBV7-2 | . | CASSLVPDLTDTQYF | TGTGCCAGCAGCTTAGTTCCTGACTTGACAGATACGCAGTATTTT
TRBJ2-7 | . | TRBV5-1 | . | CASSLTGYEQYF | TGCGCCAGCAGTCTCACCGGGTACGAGCAGTACTTC
TRBJ1-1 | . | TRBV5-1 | . | CASSLMVRGSDTEAFF | TGCGCCAGCAGCTTGATGGTTCGGGGAAGTGACACTGAAGCTTTCTTT
TRBJ2-1 | TRBD1 | TRBV15 | . | CATSNRGRNEQFF | TGTGCCACCAGTAACAGGGGGAGGAATGAGCAGTTCTTC
TRBJ1-4 | . | TRBV5-6 | . | CASSLRMGDEKLFF | TGTGCCAGCAGCCTACGTATGGGAGATGAAAAACTGTTTTTT
TRBJ1-4 | . | TRBV6-5 | . | CASSLDWRSNEKLFF | TGTGCCAGCAGTCTCGACTGGCGATCTAATGAAAAACTGTTTTTT
TRBJ1-1 | . | TRBV2 | . | CASFFQGQNTEAFF | TGTGCCAGTTTTTTCCAGGGTCAGAACACTGAAGCTTTCTTT
TRBJ2-5 | . | TRBV5-5 | . | CASSRGLTQETQYF | TGTGCCAGCAGCCGGGGACTGACACAAGAGACCCAGTACTTC
TRBJ2-7 | . | TRBV2 | . | CASSEPQLSSYEQYF | TGTGCCAGCAGTGAACCACAGCTTTCCTCCTACGAGCAGTACTTC
TRBJ1-2 | TRBD1 | TRBV19 | . | CASSLRGQGIAF | TGTGCCAGTAGTCTGAGGGGACAGGGTATCGCCTTC
TRBJ2-1 | . | TRBV11-2 | . | CASSPTGRPEQFF | TGTGCCAGCAGTCCCACGGGTCGACCAGAGCAGTTCTTC
TRBJ2-7 | TRBD1 | TRBV11-2 | . | CASSFLRDRASDEQYF | TGTGCCAGCAGCTTCCTTCGGGACAGGGCATCCGACGAGCAGTACTTC
TRBJ1-5 | . | TRBV4-1 | . | CASSHHSNQPQHF | TGCGCCAGCAGCCACCATAGCAATCAGCCCCAGCATTTT
TRBJ2-2 | . | TRBV4-1 | . | CASALRDELFF | TGCGCCAGCGCCCTGCGGGATGAGCTGTTTTTT
TRBJ2-7 | TRBD2 | TRBV28 | . | CASRPIPSGGAYEQYF | TGTGCCAGCAGACCAATCCCTAGCGGGGGGGCCTACGAGCAGTACTTC
TRBJ2-1 | TRBD2 | TRBV4-1 | . | CASSQDWLSGAEQFF | TGCGCCAGCAGCCAAGACTGGCTTAGCGGGGCTGAGCAGTTCTTC
TRBJ1-2 | . | TRBV28 | . | CASGQVRYGYTF | TGTGCCAGCGGGCAGGTTCGGTATGGCTACACCTTC
TRBJ1-2 | . | TRBV11-2 | . | CASSLVGADAFGYTF | TGTGCCAGCAGCTTAGTTGGGGCTGACGCTTTCGGCTACACCTTC
TRBJ2-5 | . | TRBV11-2 | . | CASSLVPGVMETQYF | TGTGCCAGCAGCTTAGTCCCCGGAGTTATGGAGACCCAGTACTTC
TRBJ2-3 | TRBD2 | TRBV6-1 | . | CASSEAAGGTDTQYF | TGTGCCAGCAGTGAAGCAGCGGGGGGAACAGATACGCAGTATTTT
TRBJ1-5 | . | TRBV14 | . | CASSTSTGGQQPQHF | TGTGCCAGCAGCACCAGCACGGGGGGTCAACAGCCCCAGCATTTT